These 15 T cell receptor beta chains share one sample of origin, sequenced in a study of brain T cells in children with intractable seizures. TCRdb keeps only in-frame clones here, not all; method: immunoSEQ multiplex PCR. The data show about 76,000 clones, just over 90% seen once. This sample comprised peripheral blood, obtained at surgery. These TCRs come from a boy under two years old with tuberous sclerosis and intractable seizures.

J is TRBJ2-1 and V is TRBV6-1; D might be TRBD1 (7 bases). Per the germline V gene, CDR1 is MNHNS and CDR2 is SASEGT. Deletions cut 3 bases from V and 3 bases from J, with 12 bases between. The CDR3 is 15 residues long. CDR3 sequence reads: CASSESGGIYNEQFF. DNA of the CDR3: TGTGCCAGCAGTGAGTCAGGGGGGATCTACAATGAGCAGTTCTTC.

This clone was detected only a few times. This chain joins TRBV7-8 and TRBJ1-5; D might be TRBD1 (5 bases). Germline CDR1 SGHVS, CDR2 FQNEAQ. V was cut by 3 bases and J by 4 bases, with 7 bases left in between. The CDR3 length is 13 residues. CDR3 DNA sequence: TGTGCCAGCAGCTTCCGACAGAATCAGCCCCAGCATTTT. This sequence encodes CASSFRQNQPQHF.

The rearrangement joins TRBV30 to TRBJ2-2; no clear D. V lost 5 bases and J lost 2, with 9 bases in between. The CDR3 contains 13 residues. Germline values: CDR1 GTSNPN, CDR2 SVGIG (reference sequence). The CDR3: CAWAYRNTGELFF. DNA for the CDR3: TGTGCCTGGGCGTATCGAAACACCGGGGAGCTGTTTTTT.

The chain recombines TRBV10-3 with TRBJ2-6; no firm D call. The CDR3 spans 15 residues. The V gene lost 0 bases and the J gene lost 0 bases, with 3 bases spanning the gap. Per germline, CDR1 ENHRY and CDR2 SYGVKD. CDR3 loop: CAISESNSGANVLTF. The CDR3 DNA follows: TGTGCCATCAGTGAGTCCAACTCTGGGGCCAACGTCCTGACTTTC.

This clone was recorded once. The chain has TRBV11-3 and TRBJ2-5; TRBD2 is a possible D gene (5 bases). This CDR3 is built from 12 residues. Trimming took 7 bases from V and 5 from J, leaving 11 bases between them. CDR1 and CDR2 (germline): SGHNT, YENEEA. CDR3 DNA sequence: TGTGCCAGCAACTACCCGGGGGAGACCCAGTACTTC. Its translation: CASNYPGETQYF.

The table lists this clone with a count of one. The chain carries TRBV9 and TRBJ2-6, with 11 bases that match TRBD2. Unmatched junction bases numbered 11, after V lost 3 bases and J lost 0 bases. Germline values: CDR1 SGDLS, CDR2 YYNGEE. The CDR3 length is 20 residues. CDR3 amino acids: CASSEDPGTSGRSGANVLTF. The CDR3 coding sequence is TGTGCCAGCAGCGAGGATCCCGGGACTAGCGGCCGCTCTGGGGCCAACGTCCTGACTTTC.

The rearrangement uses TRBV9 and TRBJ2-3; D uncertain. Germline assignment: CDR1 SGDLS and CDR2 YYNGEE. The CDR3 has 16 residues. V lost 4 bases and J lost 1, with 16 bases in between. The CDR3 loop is CASSSSGVFGTDTQYF. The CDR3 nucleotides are TGTGCCAGCAGCTCCTCTGGGGTTTTTGGCACAGATACGCAGTATTTT.

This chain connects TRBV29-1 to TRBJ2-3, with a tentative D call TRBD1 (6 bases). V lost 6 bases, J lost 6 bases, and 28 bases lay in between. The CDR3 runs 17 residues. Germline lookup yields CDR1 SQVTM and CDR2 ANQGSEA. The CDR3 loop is CSVDPSQGHLPWDTQYF. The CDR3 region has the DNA TGCAGCGTCGACCCGTCGCAGGGGCATCTCCCTTGGGATACGCAGTATTTT.

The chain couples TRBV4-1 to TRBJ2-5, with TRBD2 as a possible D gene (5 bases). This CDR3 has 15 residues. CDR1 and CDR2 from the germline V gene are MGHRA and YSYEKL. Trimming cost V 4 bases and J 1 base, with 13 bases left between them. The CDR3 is CASSPSKRTQETQYF. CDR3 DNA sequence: TGCGCCAGCAGCCCCTCTAAGCGGACCCAAGAGACCCAGTACTTC.

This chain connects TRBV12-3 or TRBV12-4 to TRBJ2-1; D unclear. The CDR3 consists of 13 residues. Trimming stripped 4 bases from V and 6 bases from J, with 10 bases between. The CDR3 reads CASSSSASNEQFF. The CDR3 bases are TGTGCCAGCAGTTCCTCGGCCAGCAATGAGCAGTTCTTC.

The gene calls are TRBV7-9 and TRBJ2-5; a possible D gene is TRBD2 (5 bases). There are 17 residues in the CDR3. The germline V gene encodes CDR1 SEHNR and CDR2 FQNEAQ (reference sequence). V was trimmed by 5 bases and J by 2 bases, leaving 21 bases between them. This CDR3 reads CASSQIETDRGQETQYF. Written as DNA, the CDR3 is TGTGCCAGCAGCCAAATTGAGACCGACCGGGGACAAGAGACCCAGTACTTC.

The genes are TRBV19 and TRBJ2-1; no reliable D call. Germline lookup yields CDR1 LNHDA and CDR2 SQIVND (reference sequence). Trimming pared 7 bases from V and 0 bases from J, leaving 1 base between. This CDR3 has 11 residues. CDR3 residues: CASTSYNEQFF. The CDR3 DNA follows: TGTGCCAGTACCTCCTACAATGAGCAGTTCTTC. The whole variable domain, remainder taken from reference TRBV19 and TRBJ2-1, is DGGITQSPKYLFRKEGQNVTLSCEQNLNHDAMYWYRQDPGQGLRLIYYSQIVNDFQKGDIAEGYSVSREKKESFPLTVTSAQKNPTAFYLCASTSYNEQFFGPGTRLTVL.

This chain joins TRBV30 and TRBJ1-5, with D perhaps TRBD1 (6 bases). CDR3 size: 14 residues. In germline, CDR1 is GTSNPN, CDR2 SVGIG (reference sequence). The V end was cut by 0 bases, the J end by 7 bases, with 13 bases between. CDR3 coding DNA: TGTGCCTGGAGTGTACGGGGGGCTGAGCAGCCCCAGCATTTT. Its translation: CAWSVRGAEQPQHF.

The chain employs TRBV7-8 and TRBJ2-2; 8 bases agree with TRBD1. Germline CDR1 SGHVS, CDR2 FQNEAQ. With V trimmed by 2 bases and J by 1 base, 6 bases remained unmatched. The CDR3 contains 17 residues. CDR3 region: CASSLRVGQGNTGELFF. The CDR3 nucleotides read TGTGCCAGCAGCTTAAGGGTCGGACAGGGGAACACCGGGGAGCTGTTTTTT.

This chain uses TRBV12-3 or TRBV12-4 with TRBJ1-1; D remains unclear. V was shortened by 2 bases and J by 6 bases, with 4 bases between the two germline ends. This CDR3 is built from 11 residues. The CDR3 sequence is CASSLMAEAFF. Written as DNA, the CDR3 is TGTGCCAGCAGTTTAATGGCTGAAGCTTTCTTT.